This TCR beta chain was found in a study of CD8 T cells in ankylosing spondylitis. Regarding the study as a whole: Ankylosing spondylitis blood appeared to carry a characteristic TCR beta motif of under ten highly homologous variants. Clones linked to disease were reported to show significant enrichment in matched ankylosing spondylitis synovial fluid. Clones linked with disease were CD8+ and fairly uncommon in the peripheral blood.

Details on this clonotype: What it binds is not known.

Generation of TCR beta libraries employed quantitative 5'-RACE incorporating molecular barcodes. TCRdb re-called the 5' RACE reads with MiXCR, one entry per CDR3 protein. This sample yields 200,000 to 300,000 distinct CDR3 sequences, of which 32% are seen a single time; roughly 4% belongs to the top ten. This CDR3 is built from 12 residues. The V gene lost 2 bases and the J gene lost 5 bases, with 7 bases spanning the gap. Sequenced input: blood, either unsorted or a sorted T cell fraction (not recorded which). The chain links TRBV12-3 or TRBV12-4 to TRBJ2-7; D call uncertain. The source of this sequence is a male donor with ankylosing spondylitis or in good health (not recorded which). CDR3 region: CASSLSQNEQYF. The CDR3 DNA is TGTGCCAGCAGTTTAAGCCAGAACGAGCAGTACTTC.